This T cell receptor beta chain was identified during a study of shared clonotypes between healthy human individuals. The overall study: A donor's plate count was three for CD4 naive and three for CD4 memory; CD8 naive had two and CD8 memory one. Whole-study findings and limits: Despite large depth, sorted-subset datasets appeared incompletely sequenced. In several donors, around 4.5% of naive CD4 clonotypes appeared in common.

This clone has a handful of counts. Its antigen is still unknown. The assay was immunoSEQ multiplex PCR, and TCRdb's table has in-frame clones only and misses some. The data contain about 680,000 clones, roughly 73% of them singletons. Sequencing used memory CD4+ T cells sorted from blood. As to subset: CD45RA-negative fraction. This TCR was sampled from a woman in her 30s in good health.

The DNA for the CDR3 is TGTGCCAGCAGCTTGACAGGGATTAATGAAAAACTGTTTTTT. Its translation is CASSLTGINEKLFF. This rearrangement joins TRBV7-2 to TRBJ1-4; 7 bases map to TRBD1. V gave up 3 bases and J gave up 4 bases; unmatched junction bases: 2. Per germline, CDR1 SGHTA and CDR2 FQGNSA. CDR3 length equals 14 residues. Filled out from reference TRBV7-2 and TRBJ1-4, the complete variable domain reads GAGVSQSPSNKVTEKGKDVELRCDPISGHTALYWYRQSLGQGLEFLIYFQGNSAPDKSGLPSDRFSAERTGGSVSTLTIQRTQQEDSAVYLCASSLTGINEKLFFGSGTQLSVL.